This T cell receptor (beta chain) was observed in a study of shared clonotypes between healthy human individuals (dated by TCRdb to between 2020 and 2021). Background on the whole study: Three men and a couple of women, aged 18 to 49 years, made up the cohort. For each donor, CD4 naive and CD4 memory were each given three plates, CD8 naive was given two plates, and CD8 memory was given one plate. The study deeply sequenced blood TCR repertoires of several healthy adults to estimate repertoire size and the extent of clonotype sharing between individuals. Libraries were prepared and TCR repertoires were sequenced by different laboratories using diverse techniques, in order to increase sequencing depth and limit assay-specific biases. Per donor, leukapheresis produced somewhere between about 0.9 and 9 billion PBMCs.

The study at large found these results: Compared with non-shared clonotypes, clonotypes shared by all four sorted-subset donors had higher generation probabilities. About 5% of naive CD4, 3.5% of naive CD8, 2.3% of memory CD4, and 0.35% to 0.5% of memory CD8 clonotypes were shared across several donors. Rarefaction of sorted-subset datasets indicated incomplete sequencing despite the large sequencing depth. The genetic and exposure-history diversity represented was limited by the small number of donors. Naive subsets generally had larger estimated clonotype richness than memory subsets. Pairwise subsampling led to the expectation that sequencing depth would affect the degree of clonotype sharing among donors. Sampling was restricted to blood, and TCR repertoires in tissue are likely to differ from TCR repertoires in blood.

The CDR3 goes from the cysteine to the phenylalanine over 13 residues. The kept DNA is CDR3 alone, 39 bases in frame from the first base. The trim is 8 bases for V and 3 bases for J, with a gap of 14 bases between the germline ends. Based on the germline V gene, the CDR1 and CDR2 sequences are MNHNS and SASEGT. The donors were healthy, HIV-negative adults who had no recently reported acute infections or vaccinations. Every donor was a Caucasian adult residing in Nashville, Tennessee, USA. CD4+ T cells were enriched through magnetic negative selection, after which naive cells were positively selected on CD45RA and the remaining negative fraction served as the memory subset. Blood was collected by leukapheresis, and PBMCs were isolated by Ficoll-Histopaque density gradient centrifugation and then cryopreserved in liquid nitrogen vapor phase. Analytical flow cytometry was used to check the purity and quantity of each magnetically sorted T cell population. Each sorted fraction had its genomic DNA isolated and then quantified by UV absorbance on a Nanodrop 2000c.

Using the deep immunoSEQ assay, multiplex PCR amplified TCR CDR3 regions from genomic DNA. Extracted genomic DNA from each cell subset was spread evenly across all wells of several immunoSEQ 96-well plates, with each plate serving as a replicate. For sorted subsets, 200 to 250 ng genomic DNA, equal to about 30,000 T cell genomes, was loaded into each replicate PCR. Purified libraries were quantified with a Qubit 3.0 fluorometer, sized on a Bioanalyzer 2100, and re-quantified with the KAPA Library Quantification kit. A separate single-read 150-cycle Illumina NextSeq 550 flow cell was used to sequence each immunoSEQ 96-well plate. On the study's bioinformatics: The immunoSEQ output contained only junctional sequences without quality scores, so filtering could not match that applied to full-length reads. Sequences were annotated with PyIR, a Python wrapper for IgBLAST v1.9, and V/J genes and CDR3 were assigned using IMGT germline references. Reads with weak V/J assignments (E-value above 1e-6), missing CDR3, stop codons, out-of-frame junctions, or ambiguous translated residues were removed. V3J clonotypes were defined as sequences sharing an identical inferred V gene, J gene, and CDR3 amino acid sequence. The percentage overlap between two repertoires was calculated by dividing the number of shared unique clonotypes by the size of the smaller repertoire. Repertoire richness was assessed with RTK rarefaction, the Chao1 estimator, and Recon v2.1 estimates of unobserved clonotypes. For all TCRbeta clonotypes obtained by the gDNA method from a few donors, generation probabilities were computed with OLGA. Not all clones reach the TCRdb copy of this immuneACCESS table, which keeps in-frame sequences only. Checked studies attribute under half of the gap to unresolved V genes and leave the rest unexplained. D and trimming come from the DNA, and the V and J calls and clone size come from that table. This sample comprises roughly 1,000,000 clones, around 78% of them detected only once. 0.5% to 0.65% of the sample belongs to the ten largest clones.

This clone occurred a few times. Its antigen is currently not known. The sample holds no much larger clone one base away, and base qualities are not on file. The chain is encoded by TRBV6-1 joined to TRBJ2-7; no D segment can be confidently identified. The material sequenced was memory CD4+ T cells from PBMCs. The cell subset or site label for this specimen denotes: CD45RA-negative fraction. This clonotype was obtained from a man younger than 35 in good health. Some clones in this sample may be carry-over from other donors' samples. This receptor carries the CDR3 CASYSRTFYEQYF. DNA sequence: TGTGCCAGCTATTCCCGTACGTTCTACGAGCAGTACTTC.